This TCR beta chain was profiled in a study of CD4 T cells in relation to SARS-CoV-2 and coronaviruses. On the study more broadly: After nine to eleven days of antigen culture, PBMC TCR beta CDR3s were sequenced.

A word on this clone: The target antigen is unknown.

Before the COVID-19 pandemic, during about 2011-2019, CD4+ T cells were taken from unexposed donors. After roughly 9 days of culture, CD4+ T cells were isolated. Cells permitting, SARS-CoV-2 S/N and four cold-coronavirus spikes were tested on unexposed-donor CD4+ T cells. Each well had two million PBMCs in around 5% human AB serum with IL-2. Germline V gene data show CDR1 as SGHNT and CDR2 as YYREEE (reference sequence). The junction had 14 bases not matched to a gene; V was cut back by 6 bases and J by 5 bases. The CDR3 sequence is 17 residues long. Measured with immunoSEQ multiplex PCR; TCRdb has only the in-frame clones, and not every one. The table lists approximately 26,000 clones, 73% of them singletons. Whole-study findings and limits: Pre-pandemic and post-infection samples never came from the same donor.

Sequencing was carried out using CD4+ T cells from PBMCs, cultured in vitro. This clonotype originated in a human donor in good health. The chain combines TRBV5-4 with TRBJ2-5; 12 nucleotides line up with TRBD2. Written as DNA, the CDR3 is TGTGCCAGCACCTCGGGGGTGGCTAGCGGGGGGGCGGAGACCCAGTACTTC. Translating gives CASTSGVASGGAETQYF.